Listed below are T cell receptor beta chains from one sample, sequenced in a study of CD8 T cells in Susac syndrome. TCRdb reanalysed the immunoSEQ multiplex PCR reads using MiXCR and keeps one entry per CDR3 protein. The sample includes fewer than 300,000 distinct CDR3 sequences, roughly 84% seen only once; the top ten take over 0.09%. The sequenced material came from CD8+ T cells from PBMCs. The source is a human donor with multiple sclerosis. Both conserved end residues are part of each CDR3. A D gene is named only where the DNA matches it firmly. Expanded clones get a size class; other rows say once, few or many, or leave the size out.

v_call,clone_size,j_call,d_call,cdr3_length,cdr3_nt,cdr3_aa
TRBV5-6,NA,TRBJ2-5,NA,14,TGTGCCAGCAGCTTGGGAGCGACTCAAGAGACCCAGTACTTC,CASSLGATQETQYF
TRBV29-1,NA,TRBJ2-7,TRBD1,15,TGCAGCGTTGCGATGCCCCGGGACAGGGCGTACGAGCAGTACTTC,CSVAMPRDRAYEQYF
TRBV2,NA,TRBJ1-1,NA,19,TGTGCCAGCAGTGAAGCGCTTTGGGGTTTCGGAGGAAAGGGCACTGAAGCTTTCTTT,CASSEALWGFGGKGTEAFF
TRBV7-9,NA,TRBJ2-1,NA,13,TGTGCCAGCAGCCCCGGAGGGCTTATTGAGCAGTTCTTC,CASSPGGLIEQFF
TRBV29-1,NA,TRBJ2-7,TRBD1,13,TGCAGCGTGGAGGGGGACAGGGCCTACGAGCAGTACTTC,CSVEGDRAYEQYF
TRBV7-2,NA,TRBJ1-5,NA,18,TGTGCCAGCAGCCCCCAAGACATCAACAGGTTAGGGGATCAGCCCCAGCATTTT,CASSPQDINRLGDQPQHF
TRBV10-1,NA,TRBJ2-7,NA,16,TGCGCCAGCAGTGATTATAAGGGGAAATGGTCCTACGAGCAGTACTTC,CASSDYKGKWSYEQYF
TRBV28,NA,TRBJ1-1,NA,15,TGTGCCAGCAGTTTACCCGAAGGGGGAAACACTGAAGCTTTCTTT,CASSLPEGGNTEAFF
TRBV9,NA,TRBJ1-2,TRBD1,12,TGTGCCAGCAAAGGGACAGGGGATGGCTACACCTTC,CASKGTGDGYTF
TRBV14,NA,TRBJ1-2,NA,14,TGTGCCAGCAGCGTACAGGGTTTTGCCTATGGCTACACCTTC,CASSVQGFAYGYTF
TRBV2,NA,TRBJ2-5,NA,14,TGTGCCAGCTACACCAAGGGGAGACAAGAGACCCAGTACTTC,CASYTKGRQETQYF
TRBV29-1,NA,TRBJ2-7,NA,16,TGCAGCGTTGAAGGATTCAGGGGTAGTCCCTCCTACGAGCAGTACTTC,CSVEGFRGSPSYEQYF
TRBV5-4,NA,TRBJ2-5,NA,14,TGTGCCAGCAGCCTTCATCCGGGGCAAGAGACCCAGTACTTC,CASSLHPGQETQYF
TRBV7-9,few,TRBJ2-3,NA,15,TGTGCCAGCAGCCATAGGACTGTGAACACAGATACGCAGTATTTT,CASSHRTVNTDTQYF
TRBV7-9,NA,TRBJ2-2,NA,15,TGTGCCAGCAGCCCAACCTGGGGGGAGGCCGGGGAGCTGTTTTTT,CASSPTWGEAGELFF
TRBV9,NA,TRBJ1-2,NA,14,TGTGCCAGCAGCGTAGCGGGGAACCTCTATGGCTACACCTTC,CASSVAGNLYGYTF
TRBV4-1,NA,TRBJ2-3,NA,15,TGCGCCAGCAGCCAAGAAACCCGACTAGGGGATACGCAGTATTTT,CASSQETRLGDTQYF
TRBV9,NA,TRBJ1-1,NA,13,TGTGCCAGCAGCGAGTCGGCGAACACTGAAGCTTTCTTT,CASSESANTEAFF
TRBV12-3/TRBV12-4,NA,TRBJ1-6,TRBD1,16,TGTGCCAGCAGTGGGGGGACGACAGGGACGAATTCACCCCTCCACTTT,CASSGGTTGTNSPLHF
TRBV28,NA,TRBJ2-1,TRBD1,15,TGTGCCAGCAGCCCCGGGACAGCGCATTACAATGAGCAGTTCTTC,CASSPGTAHYNEQFF
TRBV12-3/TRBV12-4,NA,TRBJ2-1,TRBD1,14,TGTGCCATACAGGGGGCTCAACACTACAATGAGCAGTTCTTC,CAIQGAQHYNEQFF
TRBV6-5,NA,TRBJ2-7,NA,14,TGTGCCAGCAGTTACGGAAGGGTTGGTTACGAGCAGTACTTC,CASSYGRVGYEQYF
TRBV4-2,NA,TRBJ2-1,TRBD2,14,TGTGCCAGCAGCGAAAGACTAGCGGGAAATGAGCAGTTCTTC,CASSERLAGNEQFF
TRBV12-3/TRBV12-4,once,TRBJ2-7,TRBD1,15,TGTGCCAGCAGCGGACAGGGGGCGCTTACCTACGAGCAGTACTTC,CASSGQGALTYEQYF
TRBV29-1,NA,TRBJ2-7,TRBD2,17,TGCAGCGTTGAAGTGCCGACTAGCGGGAGATCTTACTACGAGCAGTACTTC,CSVEVPTSGRSYYEQYF
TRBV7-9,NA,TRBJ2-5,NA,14,TGTGCCAGCAGCGGTGGACTCACCCAAGAGACCCAGTACTTC,CASSGGLTQETQYF
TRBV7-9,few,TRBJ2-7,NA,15,TGTGCCAGCAGCTCGAAGCGGAGCCCCTCCTACGAGCAGTACTTC,CASSSKRSPSYEQYF
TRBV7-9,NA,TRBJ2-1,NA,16,TGTGCCAGCAGCTGGGGGAGTTACAGCTCCTACAATGAGCAGTTCTTC,CASSWGSYSSYNEQFF
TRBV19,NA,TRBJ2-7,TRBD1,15,TGTGCCAGTACCCCCTCGGCGGGACAGGGCTACGAGCAGTACTTC,CASTPSAGQGYEQYF
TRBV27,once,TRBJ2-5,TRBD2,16,TGTGCCAGCAGTTTGCTAGCGGGAGCTCCGAGGGAGACCCAGTACTTC,CASSLLAGAPRETQYF
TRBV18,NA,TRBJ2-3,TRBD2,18,TGTGCCAGCTCACCACGGCGGGTAGCGGGAACTAGCACAGATACGCAGTATTTT,CASSPRRVAGTSTDTQYF
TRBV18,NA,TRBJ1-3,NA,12,TGTGCCAGCTCCGGGGCGGAAGGGACCATATATTTT,CASSGAEGTIYF
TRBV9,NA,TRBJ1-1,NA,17,TGTGCCAGCAGCGTGACCGGGGACGGGATTTTATTTGACGAAGCTTTCTTT,CASSVTGDGILFDEAFF
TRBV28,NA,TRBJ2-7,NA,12,TGTGCCAGCACACCGGGAGTAAACGAGCAGTACTTC,CASTPGVNEQYF
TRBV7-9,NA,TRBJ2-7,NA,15,TGTGCCAGCAGCTTAGCGCCAGGGCCCCTCTACGAGCAGTACTTC,CASSLAPGPLYEQYF
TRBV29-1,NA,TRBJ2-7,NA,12,TGCAGCGTCTTCTCAGGGAGCGACGAGCAGTACTTC,CSVFSGSDEQYF
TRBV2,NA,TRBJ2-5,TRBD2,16,TGTGCCAGCCTCTTGGCCGCGGGAGGGCCGGGGGAGACCCAGTACTTC,CASLLAAGGPGETQYF
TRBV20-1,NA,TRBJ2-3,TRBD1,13,TGCAGTCCCGCGGGACAGGGCCCGGATACGCAGTATTTT,CSPAGQGPDTQYF
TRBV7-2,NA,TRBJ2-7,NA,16,TGTGCTAACAACCACGGTCAGGTGGGGGTTCGGAACGAGCAGTACTTC,CANNHGQVGVRNEQYF
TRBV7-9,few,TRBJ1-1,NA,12,TGTGCCAGCAGCTGGCGGACATCTGAAGCTTTCTTT,CASSWRTSEAFF
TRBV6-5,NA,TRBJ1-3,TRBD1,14,TGTGCCAGCAGTGTGAGGGGGCCTGGAAACACCATATATTTT,CASSVRGPGNTIYF
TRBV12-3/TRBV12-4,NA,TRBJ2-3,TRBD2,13,TGTGCCATCCGCGGGGGGGACACAGATACGCAGTATTTT,CAIRGGDTDTQYF
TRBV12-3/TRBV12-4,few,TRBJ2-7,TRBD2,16,TGTGCCAGCAGAGGGACTAGCGGGATGAGCTCCTACGAGCAGTACTTC,CASRGTSGMSSYEQYF
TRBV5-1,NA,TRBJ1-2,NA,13,TGCGCCAGCAGTCCCAGGGAGGTTAATGGCTACACCTTC,CASSPREVNGYTF
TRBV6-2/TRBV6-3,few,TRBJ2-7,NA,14,TGTGCCAGCTGGACCGCACCCAGCTCCTACGAGCAGTACTTC,CASWTAPSSYEQYF
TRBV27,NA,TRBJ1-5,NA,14,TGTGCCAGCAGTTTTACAGGTAGCAATCAGCCCCAGCATTTT,CASSFTGSNQPQHF
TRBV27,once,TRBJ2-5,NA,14,TGTGCCAGCAGTCATTACAGGGTCGGAGAGACCCAGTACTTC,CASSHYRVGETQYF
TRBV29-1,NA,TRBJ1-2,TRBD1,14,TGCAGCGTGCACCCGGGACAGACTAACTATGGCTACACCTTC,CSVHPGQTNYGYTF
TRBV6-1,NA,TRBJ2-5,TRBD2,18,TGTGCCAGCAGTGACCCACTAGCGGGCTACGTCGTTGGCGAGACCCAGTACTTC,CASSDPLAGYVVGETQYF